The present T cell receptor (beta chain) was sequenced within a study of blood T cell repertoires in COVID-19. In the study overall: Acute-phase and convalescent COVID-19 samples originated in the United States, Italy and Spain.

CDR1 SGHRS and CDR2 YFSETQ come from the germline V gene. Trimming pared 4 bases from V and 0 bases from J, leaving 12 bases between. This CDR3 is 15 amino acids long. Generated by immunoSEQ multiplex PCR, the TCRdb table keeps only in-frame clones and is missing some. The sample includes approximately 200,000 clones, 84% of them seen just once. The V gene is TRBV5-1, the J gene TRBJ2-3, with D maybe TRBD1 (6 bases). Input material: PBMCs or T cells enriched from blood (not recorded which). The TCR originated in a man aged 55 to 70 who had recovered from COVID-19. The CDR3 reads CASSPGQFSTDTQYF. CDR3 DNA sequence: TGCGCCAGCAGCCCCGGACAGTTTAGCACAGATACGCAGTATTTT.